The entry below gives a single T cell receptor beta chain sequence along with its context. V dropped 4 bases and J dropped 7; count of bases not matched to a gene: 7. Germline CDR1 is SEHNR and CDR2 is FQNEAQ (reference sequence). This CDR3 has 15 amino acids. The data derive from a study of blood T cell repertoires in COVID-19. Libraries were prepared by immunoSEQ multiplex PCR; TCRdb keeps only in-frame clonotypes and omits some of them. Of 130,000 or so clones listed, under 90% are singletons. Input material: PBMCs or T cells enriched from blood (not recorded which). V gene TRBV7-9 combines with J gene TRBJ1-4; 9 positions agree with TRBD1. The clonotype originates from a man aged 40-49 years with acute COVID-19. The CDR3 region is CASSWLGQGVEKLFF. CDR3 in DNA: TGTGCCAGCAGCTGGCTGGGACAGGGCGTTGAAAAACTGTTTTTT.